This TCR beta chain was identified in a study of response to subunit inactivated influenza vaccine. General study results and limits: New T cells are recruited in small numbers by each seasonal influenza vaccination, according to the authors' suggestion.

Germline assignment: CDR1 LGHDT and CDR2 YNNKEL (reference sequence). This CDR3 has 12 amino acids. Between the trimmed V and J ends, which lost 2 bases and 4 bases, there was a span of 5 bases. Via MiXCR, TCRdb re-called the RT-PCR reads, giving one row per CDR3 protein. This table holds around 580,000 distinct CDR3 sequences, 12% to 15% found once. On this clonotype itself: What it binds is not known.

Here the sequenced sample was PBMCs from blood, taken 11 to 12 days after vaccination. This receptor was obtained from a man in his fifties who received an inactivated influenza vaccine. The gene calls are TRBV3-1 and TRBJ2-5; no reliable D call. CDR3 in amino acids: CASSQRTETQYF. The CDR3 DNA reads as TGTGCCAGCAGCCAACGGACAGAGACCCAGTACTTC.